Listed here are 17 T cell receptor beta chains from one sample, sequenced in a study of T cells in Graves' hyperthyroidism and ophthalmopathy. Using RNA transcripts as the source, TCR beta CDR3 regions were amplified. In the first-round RT-PCR of the TCR CDR3, the HTBI primer set was used. MiXCR, applied by TCRdb to the multiplex PCR reads, yields one record per CDR3 protein. The table shows about 250,000 distinct CDR3 sequences, with approximately 23% occurring only once. The specimen was blood. The source of these receptors is a woman between 35 and 50 years old with Graves' ophthalmopathy.

DNA of the CDR3: TGTGCCAGCAGTTTGGATCTTGGGGACTATGGCTACACCTTC. It translates to CASSLDLGDYGYTF. The chain carries TRBV6-5 and TRBJ1-2; D gene ambiguous. The CDR3 spans 14 residues. CDR1 and CDR2 from the germline V gene are MNHEY and SVGAGI. Trimming left V 4 bases short and J 3 bases short, with 12 bases between.

As to this clonotype: A junction boundary mismatches the germline segment, possibly from a read error. The V and J genes are TRBV13 and TRBJ1-1; perhaps TRBD1 as D (5 bases). Germline V gives CDR1 PRHDT, CDR2 FYEKMQ (reference sequence). The CDR3 totals 16 residues. DNA for the CDR3: TGTGCCAGCAGCCAGGGTGGCAGGGAGTATTCGGGTGAAGATTTCTTT. Amino acids: CASSQGGREYSGEDFF.

This clonotype has a count of ten or more. The CDR3 loop reads CASSHDLGQDEPYSNQPQHF. CDR3 nucleotides: TGTGCCAGCAGCCATGACCTTGGGCAGGACGAACCTTATAGCAATCAGCCCCAGCATTTT. The chain couples TRBV4-2 to TRBJ1-5; D not resolved. Trimming shortened V by 3 bases and J by 0 bases, and 24 bases separated the two germline ends. Germline V lookup: CDR1 LGHNA, CDR2 YNFKEQ. This CDR3 comprises 20 residues.

The sample holds many counts of this clonotype. The rearrangement links TRBV6-1 to TRBJ1-1; a weak D match, TRBD1 (6 bases). The CDR3 has 16 residues. Trimming left V 6 bases short and J 4 bases short, with 21 bases between. Germline V gene sequence: CDR1 MNHNS, CDR2 SASEGT. CDR3 region: CASRMVGGRGITEAFF. For the CDR3, the DNA is TGTGCCAGCAGGATGGTCGGGGGGCGCGGGATCACTGAAGCTTTCTTT.

This clonotype showed up just a few times. This chain uses TRBV7-6 with TRBJ2-7; no firm D call. Between the trimmed V and J ends, which lost 0 bases and 3 bases, there was a span of 6 bases. The length of the CDR3 is 13 residues. CDR1 and CDR2 from the germline V gene are SGHVS and FNYEAQ. The CDR3 region is CASSLADHYEQYF. The CDR3 nucleotides read TGTGCCAGCAGCTTAGCGGACCACTACGAGCAGTACTTC.

At least ten counts were recorded for this clonotype. V and J are TRBV6-5 and TRBJ1-2; no firm D call. The V gene's germline CDR1 is MNHEY and CDR2 SVGAGI. This CDR3 comprises 13 residues. V was clipped by 2 bases and J by 4 bases, with 8 bases between them. This CDR3 reads CASSYDRSYGYTF. CDR3 nucleotides: TGTGCCAGCAGTTACGATCGATCCTATGGCTACACCTTC.

This clonotype was seen many times. The V and J genes are TRBV20-1 and TRBJ1-6, with TRBD1 matching over 8 bases. The J segment lost 9 bases and the V segment lost 0 bases, leaving 7 bases of the junction unmatched. The CDR3 runs to 15 residues. Germline values: CDR1 DFQATT, CDR2 SNEGSKA (reference sequence). In DNA form, the CDR3 reads TGCAGTGCTAGAGAGTTTTCGGGACAGGTTTCACCCCTCCACTTT. Translating it yields CSAREFSGQVSPLHF.

This clonotype was seen more than once but under ten times. Here the CDR3 reads CASSAERSYEQYF. DNA for the CDR3: TGTGCCAGCAGTGCCGAGAGGTCCTACGAGCAGTACTTC. J is TRBJ2-7 and V is TRBV6-1; no clear D. Per the germline V gene, CDR1 is MNHNS and CDR2 is SASEGT. This CDR3 contains 13 residues. With 4 bases removed from V and 1 base from J, the gap between germline ends came to 8 bases.

This clonotype was recorded many times. The chain combines TRBV10-1 with TRBJ2-5; 8 positions match TRBD2. Germline V gene data show CDR1 as WNHNN and CDR2 as SYGVQD (reference sequence). J gave up 2 bases and V 3 bases, and 2 bases lay outside the gene matches. This CDR3 contains 14 residues. CDR3 nucleotide sequence: TGCGCCAGCAGTGATGCGGGAGGTCAAGAGACCCAGTACTTC. Its translation: CASSDAGGQETQYF.

This clonotype was detected many times. This chain links TRBV20-1 with TRBJ1-2, with 8 bases identical to TRBD1. The CDR3 is made up of 12 amino acids. Germline V gene lookup returns CDR1 DFQATT and CDR2 SNEGSKA (reference sequence). J was trimmed by 5 bases and V by 3 bases; bases with no gene match: 2. Written as DNA, the CDR3 is TGCAGTGCTAGGGGACAGGAGTATGGCTACACCTTC. This gives the protein CSARGQEYGYTF.

This clonotype was seen at least ten times. The limits of the CDR3 on the DNA are not certain, so only TCRdb's listed CDR3 is given. The rearrangement links TRBV2 to TRBJ2-7; the table's D call, TRBD2, has no DNA check behind it. Germline V gives CDR1 SNHLY, CDR2 FYNNEI. The CDR3 adds up to 15 amino acids, both ends counted. The CDR3 reads CASSEFASGSGERYF.

This clonotype was observed many times. This chain links TRBV27 with TRBJ2-5; TRBD1 might be the D (6 bases). CDR1 is MNHEY and CDR2 is SMNVEV in the germline V gene (reference sequence). Trimming took off 9 bases at V and 5 bases at J, with 16 bases between the two ends. CDR3 length: 13 residues. CDR3 region: CASGSGRGETQYF. The CDR3 nucleotides are TGTGCCAGTGGATCCGGTAGGGGGGAGACCCAGTACTTC.

This chain connects TRBV7-9 to TRBJ2-7, with a possible D match to TRBD2 (5 bases). CDR1 and CDR2 from the germline V gene are SEHNR and FQNEAQ (reference sequence). With 3 bases removed from V and 6 bases from J, the gap between germline ends came to 15 bases. There are 14 residues in the CDR3. The CDR3, as DNA: TGTGCCAGCAGCTTGATGACTGGCGGGTTCGAGCAGTACTTC. The encoded protein is CASSLMTGGFEQYF.

This clonotype was detected many times. The chain joins TRBV6-5 to TRBJ2-7; D might be TRBD2 (6 bases). V was trimmed by 0 bases and J by 10 bases, leaving 13 bases between them. Germline V CDR1 and CDR2: MNHEY, SVGAGI. CDR3 length: 13 residues. CDR3 sequence: CASSYSIGGSQYF. The CDR3 DNA reads TGTGCCAGCAGTTACTCGATCGGGGGTTCTCAGTACTTC.

This clonotype appeared many times. The rearrangement uses TRBV10-2 and TRBJ1-1; tentatively, D is TRBD1 (6 bases). The germline V gene encodes CDR1 WSHSY and CDR2 SAAADI. The CDR3 sequence is 13 residues long. Trimming took off 3 bases at V and 2 bases at J, with 7 bases between the two ends. This chain's CDR3 is CASSEQGNTEAFF. The CDR3 DNA reads as TGCGCCAGCAGTGAACAGGGTAACACTGAAGCTTTCTTT.

This clonotype came up many times. This could be a read error, since a much larger clone is one nucleotide away. This sequence joins TRBV20-1 and TRBJ1-1; D is possibly TRBD1 (6 bases). Germline V gene data show CDR1 as DFQATT and CDR2 as SNEGSKA (reference sequence). The CDR3 has 13 residues. CDR3 bases: TGCAGTGCTAGAGGAGGGGGGCACACTGAAGCTCTCTTT. Encoded protein: CSARGGGHTEALF.

Turning to this clonotype: Germline and junction disagree at one end, which may indicate a read error. The V call is TRBV25-1, the J call TRBJ2-7; 14 bases are shared with TRBD2. The length of the CDR3 is 15 residues. The germline V gene encodes CDR1 MGHDK and CDR2 SYGVNS. The CDR3 DNA reads as TGTTCCAGCAGTGTGGGACTAGCGGGGGCCTACGAGCAGTACTTC. Translation: CSSSVGLAGAYEQYF.